This T cell receptor beta chain was captured in a study of cytomegalovirus exposure and HLA in healthy donors (dated 2017 in TCRdb). The study in broad terms: A later analysis indicated that the 90 to 150 validation repertoires were generated on the platform also employed for the approximately 690 repertoires of the first cohort. To predict cytomegalovirus infection status, the study combined high-throughput TCR immunosequencing, statistical association of individual TCRs with disease status, and machine learning. In addition to the first cohort of around 670 subjects, a separate validation cohort of approximately 110 different subjects was used. The study was designed to test whether signatures of past pathogen exposure could be identified by cataloging public T cell receptors. Here is what the overall study found, with its caveats: In vitro tests confirmed that a few of the cytomegalovirus-associated TCR beta chains recognize cytomegalovirus antigens. The authors suggested that the approach could potentially be extended to other disease states and immunological phenotypes. The validation cohort had no HLA typing available for a later analysis, so co-occurrence within that cohort was assessed over all 120 or so repertoires. Across donors, most TCR sequences were observed very rarely, whereas some public TCRs were present in many individuals. The classifier was reported to diagnose cytomegalovirus status with high specificity and sensitivity in both the original and validation cohorts. The study gave a list of over 150 TCR beta chains associated with cytomegalovirus. Subsequent analysis determined that TCRs grouped into clusters in the first cohort also showed a tendency toward co-occurrence across the 130 or so validation repertoires, and 94% of cluster scores exceeded 0.

Remarks on this clone: The target of this receptor is not known. Within one base of it there is no much larger clone, and no base qualities were kept.

Including the terminal cysteine and phenylalanine, the CDR3 comprises 13 residues. Only CDR3 DNA remains: 39 bases, in frame from the first base. The germline V gene (reference sequence) provides CDR1 LNHDA and CDR2 SQIVND. V and J are truncated by 7 bases and 1 base respectively, leaving an intervening sequence of 10 bases. Receptor amplification or capture employed the immunoSEQ multiplex PCR assay. On the authors' methods: A statistical classification framework was built to diagnose cytomegalovirus status from the catalog of TCR beta chain sequences. TCRdb retrieved this table from immuneACCESS and kept in-frame rearrangements only. Not all clones are present; in checked studies, unresolved V genes account for under half, and no reason is known for the remainder. V and J calls and clone size follow that table, whereas D and trimming were derived from the DNA. This sample lists fewer than 150,000 clones; roughly four fifths were detected once. Just under 30% of the sample is taken by the ten largest.

The donors belonged to the validation cohort of under 150 subjects, which was separate from the roughly 670-subject first cohort. Sequences were obtained from PBMCs. This TCR derives from a man aged 30-40 years in good health and CMV-seropositive. The rearrangement combines TRBV19 with TRBJ1-1; the D gene is possibly TRBD1, with 5 bases matching. This receptor carries the CDR3 CASTGGPNTEAFF. The bases read TGTGCCAGTACCGGGGGACCGAACACTGAAGCTTTCTTT.